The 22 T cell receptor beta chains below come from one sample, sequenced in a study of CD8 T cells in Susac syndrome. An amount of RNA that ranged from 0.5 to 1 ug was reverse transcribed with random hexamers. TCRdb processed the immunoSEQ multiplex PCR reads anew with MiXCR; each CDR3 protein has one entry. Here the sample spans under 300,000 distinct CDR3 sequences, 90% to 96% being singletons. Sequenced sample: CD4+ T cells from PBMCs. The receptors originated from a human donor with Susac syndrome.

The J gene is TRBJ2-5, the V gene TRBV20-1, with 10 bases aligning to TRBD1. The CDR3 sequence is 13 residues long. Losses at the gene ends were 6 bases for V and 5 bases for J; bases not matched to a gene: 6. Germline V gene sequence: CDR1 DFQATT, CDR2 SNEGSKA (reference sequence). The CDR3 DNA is TGCAGTGCCAGGACAGGGGGATTCGAGACCCAGTACTTC. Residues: CSARTGGFETQYF.

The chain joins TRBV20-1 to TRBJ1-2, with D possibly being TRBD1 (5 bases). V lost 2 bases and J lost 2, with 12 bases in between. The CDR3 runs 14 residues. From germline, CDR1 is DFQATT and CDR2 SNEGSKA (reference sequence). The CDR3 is CSARTQAGNYGYTF. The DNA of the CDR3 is TGCAGTGCTAGAACCCAGGCAGGGAACTATGGCTACACCTTC.

The CDR3 bases are TGTGCCAGCAGTTTATCCACAGTGGGTTCTGCTTTCTTT. Encoded protein: CASSLSTVGSAFF. This chain connects TRBV27 to TRBJ1-1; D uncertain. Germline loops: CDR1 MNHEY, CDR2 SMNVEV (reference sequence). The length of the CDR3 is 13 residues. V lost 0 bases and J lost 11, with 13 bases in between.

DNA for the CDR3: TGCGCCAGCAGCTTCGCGGGTGAGGGGTACAATGAGCAGTTCTTC. Translation: CASSFAGEGYNEQFF. J is TRBJ2-1 and V is TRBV5-1, with D perhaps being TRBD1 or TRBD2 (5 bases each). V lost 2 bases and J lost 4, with 13 bases in between. CDR1 SGHRS and CDR2 YFSETQ come from the germline V gene. The CDR3 has 15 residues.

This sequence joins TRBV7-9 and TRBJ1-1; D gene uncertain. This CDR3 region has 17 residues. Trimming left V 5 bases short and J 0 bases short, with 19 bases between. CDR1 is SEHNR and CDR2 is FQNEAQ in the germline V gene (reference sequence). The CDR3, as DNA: TGTGCCAGCAGCACCCTCCAGGCCAGCCAGTTGAACACTGAAGCTTTCTTT. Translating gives CASSTLQASQLNTEAFF.

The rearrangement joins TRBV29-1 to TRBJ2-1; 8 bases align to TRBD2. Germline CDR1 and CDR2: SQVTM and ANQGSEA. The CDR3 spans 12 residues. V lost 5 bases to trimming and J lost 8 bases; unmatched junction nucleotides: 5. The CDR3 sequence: CSVRGGADEQFF. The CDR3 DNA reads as TGCAGCGTTCGGGGGGGGGCTGATGAGCAGTTCTTC.

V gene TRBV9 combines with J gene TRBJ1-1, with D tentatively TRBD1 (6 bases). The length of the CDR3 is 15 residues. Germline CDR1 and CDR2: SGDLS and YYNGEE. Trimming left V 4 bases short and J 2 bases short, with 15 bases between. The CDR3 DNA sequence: TGTGCCAGCAGCCCCAGGACAGCCTCAAACACTGAAGCTTTCTTT. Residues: CASSPRTASNTEAFF.

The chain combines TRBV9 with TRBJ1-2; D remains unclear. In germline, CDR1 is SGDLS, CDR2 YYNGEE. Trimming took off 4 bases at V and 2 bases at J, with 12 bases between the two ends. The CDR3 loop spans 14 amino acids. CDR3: CASSPTTGNYGYTF. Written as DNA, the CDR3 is TGTGCCAGCAGCCCTACGACGGGGAACTATGGCTACACCTTC. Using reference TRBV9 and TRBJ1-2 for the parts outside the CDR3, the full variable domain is DSGVTQTPKHLITATGQRVTLRCSPRSGDLSVYWYQQSLDQGLQFLIQYYNGEERAKGNILERFSAQQFPDLHSELNLSSLELGDSALYFCASSPTTGNYGYTFGSGTRLTVV.

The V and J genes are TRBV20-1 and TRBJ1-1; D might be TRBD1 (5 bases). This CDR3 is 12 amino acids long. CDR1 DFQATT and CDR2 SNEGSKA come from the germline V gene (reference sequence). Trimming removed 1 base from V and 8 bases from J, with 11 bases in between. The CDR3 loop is CSARGQGPEAFF. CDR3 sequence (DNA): TGCAGTGCTAGAGGGCAGGGTCCAGAAGCTTTCTTT.

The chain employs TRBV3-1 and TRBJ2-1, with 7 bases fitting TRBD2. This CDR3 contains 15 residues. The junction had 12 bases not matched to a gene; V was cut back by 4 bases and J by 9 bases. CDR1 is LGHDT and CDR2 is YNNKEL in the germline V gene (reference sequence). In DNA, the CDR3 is TGTGCCAGCAGCCCTGCGGGAGTACTCGGGGGTGAGCAGTTCTTC. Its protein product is CASSPAGVLGGEQFF.

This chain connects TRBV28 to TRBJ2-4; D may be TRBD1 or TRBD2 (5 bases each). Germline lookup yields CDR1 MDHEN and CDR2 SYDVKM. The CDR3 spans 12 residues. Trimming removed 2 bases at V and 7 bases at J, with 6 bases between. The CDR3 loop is CASSLRDNIQYF. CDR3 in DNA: TGTGCCAGCAGTTTAAGGGACAACATTCAGTACTTC.

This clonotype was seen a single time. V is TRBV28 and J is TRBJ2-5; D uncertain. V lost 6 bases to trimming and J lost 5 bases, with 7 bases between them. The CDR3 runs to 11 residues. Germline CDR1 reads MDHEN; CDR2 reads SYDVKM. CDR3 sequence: CASRIRETQYF. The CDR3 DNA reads TGTGCCAGCAGGATCCGGGAGACCCAGTACTTC. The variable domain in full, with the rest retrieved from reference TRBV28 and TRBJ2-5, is DVKVTQSSRYLVKRTGEKVFLECVQDMDHENMFWYRQDPGLGLRLIYFSYDVKMKEKGDIPEGYSVSREKKERFSLILESASTNQTSMYLCASRIRETQYFGPGTRLLVL.

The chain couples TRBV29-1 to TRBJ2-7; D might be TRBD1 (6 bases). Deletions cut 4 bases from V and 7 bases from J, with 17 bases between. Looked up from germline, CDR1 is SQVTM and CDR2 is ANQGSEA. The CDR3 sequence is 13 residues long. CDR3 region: CSVGGRPQGEQYF. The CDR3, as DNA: TGCAGCGTTGGAGGACGCCCACAGGGAGAGCAGTACTTC.

The CDR3 is CASSARYNEQFF. In DNA, the CDR3 is TGTGCCAGCAGCGCCCGCTACAATGAGCAGTTCTTC. This chain links TRBV14 with TRBJ2-1, with D uncertain. The CDR3 runs 12 residues. V was pared by 5 bases and J by 3 bases, with 5 bases between. Germline CDR1 and CDR2: SGHDN and FVKESK.

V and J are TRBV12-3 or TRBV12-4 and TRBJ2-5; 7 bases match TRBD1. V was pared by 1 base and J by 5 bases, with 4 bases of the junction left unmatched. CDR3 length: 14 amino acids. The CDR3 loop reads CASSLGQGGETQYF. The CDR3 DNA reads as TGTGCCAGCAGTTTAGGACAGGGTGGGGAGACCCAGTACTTC.

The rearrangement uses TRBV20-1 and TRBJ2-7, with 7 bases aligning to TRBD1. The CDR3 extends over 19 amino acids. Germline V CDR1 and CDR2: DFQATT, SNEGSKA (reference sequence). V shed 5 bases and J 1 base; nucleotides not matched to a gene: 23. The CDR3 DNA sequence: TGCAGTGCTGGACAACCTCGACAGGGCCGGACAGGCTGGTCCTACGAGCAGTACTTC. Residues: CSAGQPRQGRTGWSYEQYF.

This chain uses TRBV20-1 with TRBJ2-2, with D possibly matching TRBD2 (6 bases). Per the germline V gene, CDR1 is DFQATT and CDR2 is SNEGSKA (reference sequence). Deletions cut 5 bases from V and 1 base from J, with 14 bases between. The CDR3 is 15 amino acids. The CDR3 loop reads CSAVEVGGNTGELFF. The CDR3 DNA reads TGCAGTGCTGTAGAGGTGGGGGGGAACACCGGGGAGCTGTTTTTT.

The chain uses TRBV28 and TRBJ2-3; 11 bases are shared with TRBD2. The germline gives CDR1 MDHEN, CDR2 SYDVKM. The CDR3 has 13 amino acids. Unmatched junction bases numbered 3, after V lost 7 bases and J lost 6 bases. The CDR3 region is CASTGLADDTQYF. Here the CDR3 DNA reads TGTGCCAGCACGGGACTAGCGGACGATACGCAGTATTTT.

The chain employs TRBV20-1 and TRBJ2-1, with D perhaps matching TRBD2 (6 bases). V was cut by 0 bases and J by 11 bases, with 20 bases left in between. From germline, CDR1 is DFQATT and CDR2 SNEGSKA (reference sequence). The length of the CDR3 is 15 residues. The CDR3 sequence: CSARERRQAGMKQFF. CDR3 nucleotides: TGCAGTGCTAGAGAACGTCGGCAAGCGGGTATGAAGCAGTTCTTC.

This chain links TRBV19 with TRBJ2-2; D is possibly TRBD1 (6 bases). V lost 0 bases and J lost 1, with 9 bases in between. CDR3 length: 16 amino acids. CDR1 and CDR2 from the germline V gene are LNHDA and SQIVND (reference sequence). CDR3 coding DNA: TGTGCCAGTAGTATAGACAGGGACAAGAACACCGGGGAGCTGTTTTTT. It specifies CASSIDRDKNTGELFF.

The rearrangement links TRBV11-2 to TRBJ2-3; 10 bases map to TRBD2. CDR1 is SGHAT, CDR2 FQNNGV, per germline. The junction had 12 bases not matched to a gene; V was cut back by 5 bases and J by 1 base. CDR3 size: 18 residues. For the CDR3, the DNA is TGTGCCAGCAGCACAAAGATTGGGCTAGCGGGAGGCACAGATACGCAGTATTTT. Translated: CASSTKIGLAGGTDTQYF.

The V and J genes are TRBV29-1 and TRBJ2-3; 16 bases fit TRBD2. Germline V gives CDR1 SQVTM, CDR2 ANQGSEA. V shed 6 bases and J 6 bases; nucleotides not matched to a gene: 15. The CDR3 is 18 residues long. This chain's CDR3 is CSVTGLAGGPVKRDTQYF. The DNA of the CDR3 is TGCAGCGTGACGGGACTAGCGGGAGGGCCGGTTAAGCGGGATACGCAGTATTTT.